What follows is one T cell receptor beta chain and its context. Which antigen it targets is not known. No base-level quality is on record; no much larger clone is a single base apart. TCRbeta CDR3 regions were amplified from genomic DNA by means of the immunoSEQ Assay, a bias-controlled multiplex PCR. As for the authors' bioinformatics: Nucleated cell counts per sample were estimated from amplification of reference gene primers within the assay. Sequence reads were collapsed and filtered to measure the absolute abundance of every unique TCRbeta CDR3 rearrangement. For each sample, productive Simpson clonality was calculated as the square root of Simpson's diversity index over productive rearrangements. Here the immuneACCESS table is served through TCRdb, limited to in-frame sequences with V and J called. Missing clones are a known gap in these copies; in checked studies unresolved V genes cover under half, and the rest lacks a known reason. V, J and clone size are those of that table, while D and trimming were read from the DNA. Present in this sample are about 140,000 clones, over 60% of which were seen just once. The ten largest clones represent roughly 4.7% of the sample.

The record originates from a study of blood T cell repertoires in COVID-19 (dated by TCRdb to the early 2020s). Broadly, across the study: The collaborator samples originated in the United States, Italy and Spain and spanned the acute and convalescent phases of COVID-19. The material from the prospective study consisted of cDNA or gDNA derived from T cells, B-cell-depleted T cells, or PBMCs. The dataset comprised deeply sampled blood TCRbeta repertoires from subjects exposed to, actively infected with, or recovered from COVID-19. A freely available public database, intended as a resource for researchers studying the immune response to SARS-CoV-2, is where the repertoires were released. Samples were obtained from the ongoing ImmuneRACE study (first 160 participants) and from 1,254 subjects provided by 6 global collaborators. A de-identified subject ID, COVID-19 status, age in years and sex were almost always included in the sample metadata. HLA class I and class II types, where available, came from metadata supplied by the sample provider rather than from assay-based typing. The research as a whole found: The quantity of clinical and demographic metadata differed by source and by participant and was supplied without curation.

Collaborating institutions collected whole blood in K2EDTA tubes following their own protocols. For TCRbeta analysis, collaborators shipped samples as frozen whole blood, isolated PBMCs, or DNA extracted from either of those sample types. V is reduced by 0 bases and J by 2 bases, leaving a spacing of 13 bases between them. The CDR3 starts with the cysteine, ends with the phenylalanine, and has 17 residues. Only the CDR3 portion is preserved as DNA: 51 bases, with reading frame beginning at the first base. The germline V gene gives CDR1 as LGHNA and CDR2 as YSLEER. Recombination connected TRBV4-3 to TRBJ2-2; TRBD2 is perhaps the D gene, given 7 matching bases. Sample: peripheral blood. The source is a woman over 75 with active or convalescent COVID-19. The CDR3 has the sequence CASSQDLGGPNTGELFF. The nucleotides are TGCGCCAGCAGCCAAGATCTGGGGGGGCCTAACACCGGGGAGCTGTTTTTT.